This T cell receptor beta chain is from a study of neurological immune-mediated disorders. CDR3 length equals 12 residues. V lost 6 bases, J lost 8 bases, and 10 bases lay in between. In germline, CDR1 is MNHEY, CDR2 SVGAGI. A 10-nucleotide random UMI tagged transcripts in template-switch 5'RACE cDNA synthesis. From 15-18 subjects, each sequencing run yielded over 160 million TCR-beta sequences. TCRdb re-called the 5' RACE reads through MiXCR, storing one row per CDR3 protein. Of over 35,000 distinct CDR3 sequences in the sample, around 2.5% were seen once. General study findings and limits: Phylogenetic grouping assigned the repertoires of 18 of 34 multiple sclerosis patients to a single related-CDR3 cluster, representing a possible signature. HTLV-1-associated myelopathy led in TCR clonal expansion, while multiple sclerosis ranked lowest, below healthy controls.

In its sample, this clonotype was seen many times. As yet, its antigen is unknown. The sequence was collected from a man aged 50 to 60 with multiple sclerosis. Input material: PBMCs. The genes are TRBV6-5 and TRBJ2-2, with no clear D. CDR3 DNA: TGTGCCAGCAGGATTCTGGGGGGGGAGCTGTTTTTT. Translated, it gives CASRILGGELFF.